This TCR beta chain was profiled in a study of glioma-infiltrating T cells after dendritic cell vaccination. Overall study context: At biweekly intervals, patients got three intradermal dendritic cell vaccine injections.

Trimming shortened V by 0 bases and J by 4 bases, and 10 bases separated the two germline ends. CDR3 size: 14 residues. In germline, CDR1 is MRHNA, CDR2 SNTAGT. Indicated time point: after dendritic cell vaccination, including at tumor progression/relapse. No glioblastoma patient carried an isocitrate dehydrogenase mutation. PBMC were collected before vaccination, two weeks after the third vaccination, and at progression. Input was approximately 2 ug genomic DNA, or all available if less. The repertoire was sequenced with immunoSEQ multiplex PCR; TCRdb's copy has only in-frame clones and lacks some. The sample yields tens of thousands of clones, around nine tenths seen once.

The clonotype was recovered from a human donor with glioblastoma. The rearrangement uses TRBV6-4 and TRBJ2-7; TRBD2 might be the D (5 bases). Here the sequenced sample was blood, taken after dendritic cell vaccination. The CDR3 reads CASSDSPGGYEQYF. In DNA form, the CDR3 reads TGTGCCAGCAGTGACTCGCCCGGCGGGTACGAGCAGTACTTC.